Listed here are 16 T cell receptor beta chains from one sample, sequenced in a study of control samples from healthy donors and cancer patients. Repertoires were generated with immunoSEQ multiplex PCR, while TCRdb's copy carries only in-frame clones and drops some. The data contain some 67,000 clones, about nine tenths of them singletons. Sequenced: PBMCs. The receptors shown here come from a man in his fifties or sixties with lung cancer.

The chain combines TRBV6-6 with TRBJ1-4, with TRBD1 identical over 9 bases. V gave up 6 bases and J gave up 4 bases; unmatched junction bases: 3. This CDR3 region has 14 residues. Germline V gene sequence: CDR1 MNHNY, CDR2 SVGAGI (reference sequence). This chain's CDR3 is CASSRGQGNEKLFF. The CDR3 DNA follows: TGTGCCAGCAGCCGGGGACAGGGTAATGAAAAACTGTTTTTT.

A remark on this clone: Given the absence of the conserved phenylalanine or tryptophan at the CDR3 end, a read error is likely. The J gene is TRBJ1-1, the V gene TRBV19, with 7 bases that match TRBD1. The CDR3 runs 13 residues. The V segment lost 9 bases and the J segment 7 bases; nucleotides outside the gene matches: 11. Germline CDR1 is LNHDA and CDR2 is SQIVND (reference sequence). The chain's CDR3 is CASMKQGKVEAFL. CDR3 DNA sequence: TGTGCCAGCATGAAACAGGGGAAGGTTGAAGCTTTCCTT.

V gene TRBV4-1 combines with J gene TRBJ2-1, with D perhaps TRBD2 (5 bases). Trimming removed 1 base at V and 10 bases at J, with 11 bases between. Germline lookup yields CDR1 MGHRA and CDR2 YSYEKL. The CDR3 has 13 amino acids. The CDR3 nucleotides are TGCGCCAGCAGCCAAGCCATGGGAGTAGAGCAGTTCTTC. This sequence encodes CASSQAMGVEQFF.

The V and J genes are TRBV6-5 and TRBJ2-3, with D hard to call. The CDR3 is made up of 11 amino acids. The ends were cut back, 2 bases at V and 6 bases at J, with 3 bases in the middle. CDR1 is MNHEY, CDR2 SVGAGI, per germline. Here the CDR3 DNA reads TGTGCCAGCAGTTACAAGGATACGCAGTATTTT. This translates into CASSYKDTQYF.

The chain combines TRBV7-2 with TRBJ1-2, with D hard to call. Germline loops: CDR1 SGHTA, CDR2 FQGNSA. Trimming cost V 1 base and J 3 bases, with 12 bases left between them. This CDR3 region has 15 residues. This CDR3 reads CASSLGGTWDYGYTF. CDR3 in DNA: TGTGCCAGCAGCTTAGGAGGAACCTGGGACTATGGCTACACCTTC.

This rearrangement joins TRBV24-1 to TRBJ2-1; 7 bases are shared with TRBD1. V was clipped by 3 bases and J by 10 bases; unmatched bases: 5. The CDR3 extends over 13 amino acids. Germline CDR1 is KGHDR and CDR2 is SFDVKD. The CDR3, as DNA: TGTGCCACCAGTGATCCGACGGACAGGGAGCAGTTCTTC. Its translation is CATSDPTDREQFF.

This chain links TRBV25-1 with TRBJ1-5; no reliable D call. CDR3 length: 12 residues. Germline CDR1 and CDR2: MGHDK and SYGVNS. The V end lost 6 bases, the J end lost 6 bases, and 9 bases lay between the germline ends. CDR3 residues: CASRGSGQPQHF. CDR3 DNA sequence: TGTGCCAGCAGGGGAAGCGGTCAGCCCCAGCATTTT.

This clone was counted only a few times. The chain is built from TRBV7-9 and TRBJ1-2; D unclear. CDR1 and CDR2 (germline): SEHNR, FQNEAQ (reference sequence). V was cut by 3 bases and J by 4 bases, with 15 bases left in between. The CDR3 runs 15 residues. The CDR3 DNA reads TGTGCCAGCAGCTTTAGGGAGGGTCACGGCTATGGCTACACCTTC. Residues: CASSFREGHGYGYTF.

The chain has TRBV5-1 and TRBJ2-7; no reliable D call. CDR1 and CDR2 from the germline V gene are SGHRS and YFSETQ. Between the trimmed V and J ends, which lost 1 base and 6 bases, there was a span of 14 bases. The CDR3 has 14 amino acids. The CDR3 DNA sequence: TGCGCCAGCAGCTTGAGGCCCGACGGTGGCGAGCAGTACTTC. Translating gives CASSLRPDGGEQYF.

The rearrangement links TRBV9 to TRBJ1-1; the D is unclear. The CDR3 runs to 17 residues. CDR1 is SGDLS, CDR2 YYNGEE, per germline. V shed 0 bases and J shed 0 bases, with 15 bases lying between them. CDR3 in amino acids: CASSVVYLGIMNTEAFF. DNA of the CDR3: TGTGCCAGCAGCGTAGTATATTTGGGAATCATGAACACTGAAGCTTTCTTT.

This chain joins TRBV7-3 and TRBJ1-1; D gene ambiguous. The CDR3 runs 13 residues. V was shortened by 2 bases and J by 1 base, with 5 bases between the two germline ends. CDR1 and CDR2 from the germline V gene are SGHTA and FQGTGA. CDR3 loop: CASSLYQNTEAFF. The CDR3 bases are TGTGCCAGCAGCTTATATCAGAACACTGAAGCTTTCTTT.

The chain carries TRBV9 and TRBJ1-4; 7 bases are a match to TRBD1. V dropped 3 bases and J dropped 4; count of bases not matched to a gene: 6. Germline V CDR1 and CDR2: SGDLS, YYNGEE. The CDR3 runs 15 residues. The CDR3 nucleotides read TGTGCCAGCAGCGCTATGGGACAGAATAATGAAAAACTGTTTTTT. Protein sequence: CASSAMGQNNEKLFF.

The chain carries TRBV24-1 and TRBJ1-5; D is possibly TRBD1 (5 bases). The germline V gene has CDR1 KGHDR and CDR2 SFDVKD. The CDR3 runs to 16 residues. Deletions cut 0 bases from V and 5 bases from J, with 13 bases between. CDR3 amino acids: CATSDLLGPADQPQHF. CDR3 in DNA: TGTGCCACCAGTGATTTGCTGGGGCCGGCGGATCAGCCCCAGCATTTT.

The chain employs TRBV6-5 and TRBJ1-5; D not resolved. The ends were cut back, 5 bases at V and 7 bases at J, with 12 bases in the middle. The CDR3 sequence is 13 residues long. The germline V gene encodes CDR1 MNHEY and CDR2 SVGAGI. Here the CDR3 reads CASSRFNEQPQHF. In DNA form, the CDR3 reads TGTGCCAGCAGTCGTTTTAATGAACAGCCCCAGCATTTT.

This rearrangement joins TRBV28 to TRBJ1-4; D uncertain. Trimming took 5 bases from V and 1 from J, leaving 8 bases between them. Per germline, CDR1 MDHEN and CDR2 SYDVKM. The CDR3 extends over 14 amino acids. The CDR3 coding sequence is TGTGCCAGCAGTCGAGGTGGAACTAATGAAAAACTGTTTTTT. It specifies CASSRGGTNEKLFF.

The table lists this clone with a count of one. The chain's CDR3 is CASSEGLAVSTDTQYF. Here the CDR3 DNA reads TGTGCCAGCAGCGAGGGACTAGCGGTGAGCACAGATACGCAGTATTTT. The chain couples TRBV9 to TRBJ2-3, with 11 bases matching TRBD2. Losses at the gene ends were 3 bases for V and 0 bases for J; bases not matched to a gene: 3. Per the germline V gene, CDR1 is SGDLS and CDR2 is YYNGEE. The CDR3 covers 16 residues.